What follows are 32 T cell receptor beta chains derived from one specimen sequenced in a study of CD8 T cells in Susac syndrome (dated by TCRdb to about 2019). Library preparation used the immunoSEQ multiplex PCR assay. RNA was extracted using the RNeasy kit, and about 0.45 to 1 ug of the RNA was reverse transcribed with random hexamers. TCRdb redid the processing of the public reads, applying fastp at Q25 and MiXCR, and retained in-frame beta chains. Entries that share a CDR3 protein sequence are merged under the most common genes and DNA. This sample gives about 400,000 distinct CDR3 sequences in total; approximately 85% of them show up just once. In total, the top ten clones hold more than 0.09% of the sample. Sequencing input: CD8+ T cells from PBMCs. Receptor source: a human donor with multiple sclerosis.

The chain employs TRBV12-3 or TRBV12-4 and TRBJ2-3, with 13 positions matching TRBD2. The CDR3 has 18 amino acids. V lost 6 bases, J lost 4 bases, and 13 bases stayed unmatched. This CDR3 reads CASRPGLAGALEADTQYF. DNA of the CDR3: TGTGCCAGCAGGCCCGGACTAGCGGGAGCACTCGAGGCAGATACGCAGTATTTT.

This clonotype was observed a few times. This chain links TRBV4-2 with TRBJ1-4; no reliable D call. Trimming took 0 bases from V and 3 from J, leaving 14 bases between them. Germline V gene sequence: CDR1 LGHNA, CDR2 YNFKEQ. This CDR3 contains 17 residues. CDR3 sequence: CASSQESTGGANEKLFF. Written as DNA, the CDR3 is TGTGCCAGCAGCCAAGAATCGACCGGTGGGGCTAATGAAAAACTGTTTTTT.

The chain joins TRBV5-1 to TRBJ2-1; TRBD1 matches at 8 bases. Trimming cost V 3 bases and J 4 bases; bases outside gene matches: 15. Germline V lookup: CDR1 SGHRS, CDR2 YFSETQ. This CDR3 has 18 residues. The CDR3 DNA sequence: TGCGCCAGCAGCTATCCTCCCATCCGGGACAGGACTTACAATGAGCAGTTCTTC. Encoded protein: CASSYPPIRDRTYNEQFF.

This clonotype has more than one count but fewer than ten. V is TRBV29-1 and J is TRBJ2-7, with 8 bases lining up with TRBD1. Germline V CDR1 and CDR2: SQVTM, ANQGSEA. The ends lost 6 bases at V and 2 bases at J; junction bases unmatched: 3. The CDR3 covers 12 residues. CDR3 in amino acids: CSVRTGPYEQYF. CDR3 in DNA: TGCAGCGTGCGGACAGGGCCCTACGAGCAGTACTTC.

This rearrangement joins TRBV19 to TRBJ1-2; D is uncertain. From germline, CDR1 is LNHDA and CDR2 SQIVND (reference sequence). This CDR3 is 11 amino acids long. The germline V and J ends were trimmed by 8 bases and 5 bases, with 9 bases remaining between them. CDR3 coding DNA: TGTGCCAGTGGTCTGGATTATGGCTACACCTTC. It codes for CASGLDYGYTF.

This chain uses TRBV7-6 with TRBJ2-7; D gene uncertain. The CDR3 has 13 residues. The germline V gene has CDR1 SGHVS and CDR2 FNYEAQ. Trimming cost V 0 bases and J 5 bases, with 8 bases left between them. The DNA for the CDR3 is TGTGCCAGCAGCTTAGCGCCCGTCAACGAGCAGTACTTC. As protein: CASSLAPVNEQYF. Using reference TRBV7-6 and TRBJ2-7 for the parts outside the CDR3, the full variable domain is GAGVSQSPRYKVTKRGQDVALRCDPISGHVSLYWYRQALGQGPEFLTYFNYEAQQDKSGLPNDRFSAERPEGSISTLTIQRTEQRDSAMYRCASSLAPVNEQYFGPGTRLTVT.

The V gene is TRBV6-1, the J gene TRBJ2-3; D not certain. CDR3 length equals 13 residues. The V and J ends lost 6 bases and 0 bases respectively, with 7 bases between them. Germline CDR1 is MNHNS and CDR2 is SASEGT. The CDR3 DNA follows: TGTGCCAGCAGAATATACAGCACAGATACGCAGTATTTT. This sequence encodes CASRIYSTDTQYF.

The chain is built from TRBV4-1 and TRBJ2-1; D is undetermined. Per germline, CDR1 MGHRA and CDR2 YSYEKL. Deletions cut 0 bases from V and 3 bases from J, with 15 bases between. The CDR3 extends over 17 amino acids. The DNA for the CDR3 is TGCGCCAGCAGCCAAGATTTATTAGACCAATTCTACAATGAGCAGTTCTTC. Encoded protein: CASSQDLLDQFYNEQFF.

This clonotype was picked up a small number of times. J is TRBJ2-2 and V is TRBV6-2 or TRBV6-3; D remains ambiguous. In germline, CDR1 is MNHEY, CDR2 SVGEGT. The CDR3 is 14 residues long. Trimming took off 0 bases at V and 4 bases at J, with 6 bases between the two ends. CDR3 sequence reads: CASSYSRGTGELFF. CDR3 DNA sequence: TGTGCCAGCAGTTACTCCCGAGGCACCGGGGAGCTGTTTTTT.

The chain couples TRBV7-8 to TRBJ2-3; the match to TRBD2 covers 9 bases. Germline V gene lookup returns CDR1 SGHVS and CDR2 FQNEAQ. The CDR3 is made up of 16 amino acids. V lost 4 bases to trimming and J lost 2 bases; unmatched junction nucleotides: 7. CDR3 DNA: TGTGCCAGCAGCTCAGGGGCTAGCGGGGCCACAGATACGCAGTATTTT. The encoded protein is CASSSGASGATDTQYF.

The chain joins TRBV10-1 to TRBJ2-1, with a possible D match to TRBD2 (6 bases). This CDR3 spans 13 amino acids. Per the germline V gene, CDR1 is WNHNN and CDR2 is SYGVQD (reference sequence). Trimming pared 5 bases from V and 8 bases from J, leaving 13 bases between. This CDR3 is CASSIGLSYEQFF. The DNA for the CDR3 is TGCGCCAGCAGTATCGGACTATCATATGAGCAGTTCTTC.

The chain combines TRBV10-3 with TRBJ2-7; D is perhaps TRBD1 or TRBD2 (5 bases each). V shed 2 bases and J shed 6 bases, with 17 bases lying between them. In germline, CDR1 is ENHRY, CDR2 SYGVKD. This CDR3 spans 15 amino acids. The CDR3 here is CAISEETRDEGEQYF. In DNA, the CDR3 is TGTGCCATCAGTGAGGAGACCAGGGACGAGGGCGAGCAGTACTTC.

The chain uses TRBV5-6 and TRBJ1-2; 12 bases are a match to TRBD1. CDR1 is SGHDT and CDR2 is YYEEEE in the germline V gene. V lost 4 bases to trimming and J lost 2 bases; unmatched junction nucleotides: 18. This CDR3 is 20 amino acids long. CDR3 residues: CASSDVMGYEGTGGNYGYTF. The DNA of the CDR3 is TGTGCCAGCAGCGACGTGATGGGTTACGAGGGGACAGGGGGCAACTATGGCTACACCTTC.

The chain links TRBV7-9 to TRBJ2-3; possible D gene TRBD1, 6 bases. The V gene's germline CDR1 is SEHNR and CDR2 FQNEAQ (reference sequence). The CDR3 has 15 residues. V was pared by 7 bases and J by 0 bases, with 14 bases between. CDR3 sequence (DNA): TGTGCCAGCACCTCCCGGGACACCAGCACAGATACGCAGTATTTT. Its translation is CASTSRDTSTDTQYF.

This sequence joins TRBV6-6 and TRBJ2-5, with D perhaps matching TRBD1 or TRBD2 (5 bases each). Germline lookup yields CDR1 MNHNY and CDR2 SVGAGI (reference sequence). V dropped 2 bases and J dropped 2 bases, with 12 bases sitting between them. The CDR3 runs to 15 residues. The chain's CDR3 is CASSYLGPDQETQYF. The DNA of the CDR3 is TGTGCCAGCAGTTACCTGGGACCGGATCAAGAGACCCAGTACTTC.

The V call is TRBV20-1, the J call TRBJ1-4, with D tentatively TRBD1 (6 bases). This CDR3 comprises 14 residues. The germline V gene has CDR1 DFQATT and CDR2 SNEGSKA (reference sequence). V lost 2 bases to trimming and J lost 9 bases, with 16 bases between them. For the CDR3, the DNA is TGCAGTGCTAGACCTACAGGGAAAGGGAAAAAACTGTTTTTT. Protein: CSARPTGKGKKLFF.

This chain joins TRBV2 and TRBJ1-1, with a possible D match to TRBD1 (6 bases). The CDR3 is 14 residues long. Trimming pared 6 bases from V and 2 bases from J, leaving 13 bases between. Germline loops: CDR1 SNHLY, CDR2 FYNNEI. CDR3 amino acids: CASRPGHGNTEAFF. The CDR3 DNA is TGTGCCAGCAGGCCGGGACACGGAAACACTGAAGCTTTCTTT.

This chain links TRBV30 with TRBJ1-1; tentative D call: TRBD1 (5 bases). The ends were cut back, 3 bases at V and 2 bases at J, with 13 bases in the middle. CDR3 size: 14 residues. CDR1 GTSNPN and CDR2 SVGIG come from the germline V gene (reference sequence). CDR3 amino acids: CAWRQGLLNTEAFF. In nucleotides, the CDR3 is TGTGCCTGGAGGCAGGGACTGCTAAACACTGAAGCTTTCTTT.

This clonotype was counted once. One junction end does not reproduce the germline sequence, and a read error may be involved. The chain carries TRBV30 and TRBJ1-4; D is ambiguous. The germline V gene encodes CDR1 GTSNPN and CDR2 SVGIG (reference sequence). This CDR3 comprises 13 residues. The CDR3 loop is CAWVRPSDERLFF. CDR3 coding DNA: TGTGCCTGGGTTAGACCCTCGGATGAAAGACTGTTTTTT.

The CDR3: CASRLQEYSNQPQHF. In DNA, the CDR3 is TGTGCCAGCAGATTACAGGAGTATAGCAATCAGCCCCAGCATTTT. The J gene is TRBJ1-5, the V gene TRBV5-6; a possible D gene is TRBD1 (5 bases). V was trimmed by 5 bases and J by 0 bases, leaving 12 bases between them. Germline V gene data show CDR1 as SGHDT and CDR2 as YYEEEE. The CDR3 extends over 15 amino acids.

The sample holds a few counts of this clonotype. The J gene is TRBJ1-1, the V gene TRBV6-2 or TRBV6-3; weak D call: TRBD1 (6 bases). This CDR3 has 14 residues. Germline-derived CDR1 and CDR2 are MNHEY and SVGEGT. Trimming took 7 bases from V and 0 from J, leaving 12 bases between them. The CDR3: CASTETGVNTEAFF. The CDR3 region has the DNA TGTGCCAGCACCGAGACAGGAGTGAACACTGAAGCTTTCTTT.

The V call is TRBV6-1, the J call TRBJ2-7, with 7 bases aligning to TRBD1. Germline trimming cut 1 base from V and 4 bases from J; bases unmatched to any gene: 7. CDR3 length: 15 residues. Germline V gene lookup returns CDR1 MNHNS and CDR2 SASEGT. As DNA, the CDR3 is TGTGCCAGCAGTGAAGTGAGGGGGCGCGGGTACGAGCAGTACTTC. It yields the protein CASSEVRGRGYEQYF.

This chain uses TRBV7-6 with TRBJ1-2, with D tentatively TRBD1 (5 bases). Per germline, CDR1 SGHVS and CDR2 FNYEAQ. The CDR3 is 15 residues long. Trimming shortened V by 1 base and J by 3 bases, and 12 bases separated the two germline ends. In DNA form, the CDR3 reads TGTGCCAGCAGCTTAGAGGGGTTGTCGGACTATGGCTACACCTTC. Translating gives CASSLEGLSDYGYTF.

This chain joins TRBV13 and TRBJ1-2; D is unclear. The CDR3 extends over 13 amino acids. V was shortened by 1 base and J by 7 bases, with 10 bases between the two germline ends. Germline CDR1 is PRHDT and CDR2 is FYEKMQ (reference sequence). The CDR3, as DNA: TGTGCCAGCAGCTTAGACTCGTCGATTGGCTACACCTTC. Protein product: CASSLDSSIGYTF.

V usage is TRBV4-1 and J usage is TRBJ2-2; D possibly corresponds to TRBD2 (6 bases). The germline CDR1 and CDR2 sequences are MGHRA and YSYEKL. This CDR3 contains 17 residues. V lost 1 base and J lost 2, with 14 bases in between. CDR3 amino acids: CASSQVAAGLNTGELFF. The CDR3 DNA sequence: TGCGCCAGCAGCCAAGTTGCGGCGGGACTCAACACCGGGGAGCTGTTTTTT.

The rearrangement links TRBV4-1 to TRBJ1-1, with 7 bases aligning to TRBD1. Losses at the gene ends were 2 bases for V and 3 bases for J; bases not matched to a gene: 3. In germline, CDR1 is MGHRA, CDR2 YSYEKL. The CDR3 is made up of 14 amino acids. The CDR3 coding sequence is TGCGCCAGCAGCCAATACACAGGGGACACTGAAGCTTTCTTT. Its translation: CASSQYTGDTEAFF.

V usage is TRBV14 and J usage is TRBJ1-2; perhaps TRBD1 as D (5 bases). Between the trimmed V and J ends, which lost 1 base and 8 bases, there was a span of 23 bases. The CDR3 is 17 residues long. Germline CDR1 reads SGHDN; CDR2 reads FVKESK. CDR3 amino acids: CASSQVNSAGLAEGYTF. CDR3 in DNA: TGTGCCAGCAGCCAAGTTAATTCGGCAGGGCTGGCGGAGGGCTACACCTTC.

Regarding this clonotype: Mismatch with germline at one junction end may stem from a read error. This chain links TRBV25-1 with TRBJ1-2, with a tentative D call TRBD1 (5 bases). CDR1 is MGHDK and CDR2 is SYGVNS in the germline V gene. CDR3 length: 15 amino acids. CDR3 residues: CASSEFGQGVYGHTF. For the CDR3, the DNA is TGTGCCAGCAGTGAATTCGGGCAGGGTGTCTATGGCCACACCTTC.

V is TRBV27 and J is TRBJ2-7; tentative D call: TRBD2 (6 bases). The V end was cut by 5 bases, the J end by 2 bases, with 13 bases between. Germline V CDR1 and CDR2: MNHEY, SMNVEV (reference sequence). This CDR3 is built from 14 residues. The CDR3 here is CASSPAGLTYEQYF. For the CDR3, the DNA is TGTGCCAGCAGTCCGGCGGGACTTACCTACGAGCAGTACTTC.

This clonotype was found a few times. The CDR3 here is CASSFAGTGGYEQYF. DNA of the CDR3: TGTGCCAGCAGTTTCGCCGGGACAGGAGGCTACGAGCAGTACTTC. The chain is built from TRBV27 and TRBJ2-7, with TRBD1 matching 8 bases. This CDR3 is built from 15 residues. Germline V lookup: CDR1 MNHEY, CDR2 SMNVEV (reference sequence). V was clipped by 3 bases and J by 3 bases; unmatched bases: 7.

V is TRBV7-3 and J is TRBJ1-1; D unclear. Germline V gives CDR1 SGHTA, CDR2 FQGTGA. The CDR3 extends over 15 amino acids. Deletions cut 5 bases from V and 2 bases from J, with 15 bases between. The CDR3 loop reads CASSPTPEVNTEAFF. CDR3 bases: TGTGCCAGCAGCCCGACTCCAGAGGTAAACACTGAAGCTTTCTTT. Filled out from reference TRBV7-3 and TRBJ1-1, the complete variable domain reads GAGVSQTPSNKVTEKGKYVELRCDPISGHTALYWYRQSLGQGPEFLIYFQGTGAADDSGLPNDRFFAVRPEGSVSTLKIQRTERGDSAVYLCASSPTPEVNTEAFFGQGTRLTVV.

V gene TRBV10-3 combines with J gene TRBJ1-2, with D possibly matching TRBD1 (6 bases). Trimming removed 2 bases at V and 6 bases at J, with 13 bases between. The CDR3 has 14 residues. Germline CDR1 and CDR2: ENHRY and SYGVKD. CDR3 protein: CAISERGREDGYTF. CDR3 nucleotides: TGTGCCATCAGTGAGAGGGGGAGGGAGGATGGCTACACCTTC.